One and the same sample provided the 26 T cell receptor beta chains below, sequenced in a study of blood T cell repertoires in COVID-19. Produced via immunoSEQ multiplex PCR; TCRdb's table is partial and in-frame only. This table has around 500,000 clones, 70% to 90% appearing once. Sequenced: peripheral blood. All receptors derive from a human donor in a cohort sampled during active COVID-19.

J is TRBJ2-7 and V is TRBV6-2 or TRBV6-3, with no clear D. Germline V gives CDR1 MNHEY, CDR2 SVGEGT. The CDR3 spans 12 residues. Trimming removed 2 bases from V and 2 bases from J, with 4 bases in between. In DNA form, the CDR3 reads TGTGCCAGCAGTTACGCAGCCTACGAGCAGTACTTC. The encoded protein is CASSYAAYEQYF.

V and J are TRBV5-8 and TRBJ1-2; D may be TRBD1 (6 bases). The CDR3 sequence is 12 residues long. The germline V and J ends were trimmed by 3 bases and 8 bases, with 11 bases remaining between them. Germline V gene data show CDR1 as SGHTS and CDR2 as YDEGEE. As DNA, the CDR3 is TGTGCCAGCAGCTCGGACAGTGACGGCTACACCTTC. Translating it yields CASSSDSDGYTF.

V usage is TRBV7-6 and J usage is TRBJ1-1, with TRBD1 identical over 8 bases. The CDR3 has 14 residues. Germline assignment: CDR1 SGHVS and CDR2 FNYEAQ. V lost 2 bases, J lost 2 bases, and 1 base stayed unmatched. The CDR3 bases are TGTGCCAGCAGCTTATCAGGGGGCAACACTGAAGCTTTCTTT. Amino acids: CASSLSGGNTEAFF.

CDR3 residues: CASSQIGQALRDTEAFF. The DNA of the CDR3 is TGCGCCAGCAGCCAAATTGGACAGGCCCTTAGGGACACTGAAGCTTTCTTT. J is TRBJ1-1 and V is TRBV4-1; TRBD1 agrees at 7 bases. This CDR3 has 17 amino acids. Germline V lookup: CDR1 MGHRA, CDR2 YSYEKL. V gave up 2 bases and J gave up 3 bases; unmatched junction bases: 12.

The rearrangement joins TRBV7-7 to TRBJ2-5, with TRBD1 matching 8 bases. This CDR3 is built from 15 residues. The germline V gene encodes CDR1 SSHAT and CDR2 FNYEAQ (reference sequence). This CDR3 reads CASGRDRGSWETQYF. The DNA of the CDR3 is TGTGCTAGCGGCCGTGACAGGGGATCATGGGAGACCCAGTACTTC.

The V call is TRBV30, the J call TRBJ2-1; 8 bases map to TRBD2. With 0 bases clipped from V and 6 bases from J, the junction kept 7 bases outside the gene matches. Germline assignment: CDR1 GTSNPN and CDR2 SVGIG (reference sequence). The CDR3 is 15 residues long. In DNA form, the CDR3 reads TGTGCCTGGAGTGTACTGGGGACTAGTCCCAATGAGCAGTTCTTC. As protein: CAWSVLGTSPNEQFF.

The J gene is TRBJ2-5, the V gene TRBV28, with a tentative D call TRBD2 (6 bases). Germline CDR1 is MDHEN and CDR2 is SYDVKM. V lost 3 bases to trimming and J lost 4 bases, with 15 bases between them. This CDR3 is 15 amino acids long. CDR3 sequence: CASSFSAPEGETQYF. CDR3 nucleotide sequence: TGTGCCAGCAGTTTTAGTGCCCCGGAGGGAGAGACCCAGTACTTC.

The rearrangement joins TRBV28 to TRBJ2-1, with 10 bases that match TRBD2. Germline V gene sequence: CDR1 MDHEN, CDR2 SYDVKM. V was pared by 5 bases and J by 9 bases, with 7 bases of the junction left unmatched. The CDR3 extends over 14 amino acids. The CDR3 DNA reads TGTGCCAGCAGTACCCTAGCGGGAGTAGGTGAGCAGTTCTTC. Its translation is CASSTLAGVGEQFF.

The V gene is TRBV19, the J gene TRBJ2-1; D may be TRBD2 (5 bases). The V end was cut by 5 bases, the J end by 2 bases, with 13 bases between. CDR1 and CDR2 from the germline V gene are LNHDA and SQIVND (reference sequence). The CDR3 contains 15 residues. The CDR3 sequence is CASSFVALPYNEQFF. For the CDR3, the DNA is TGTGCCAGTAGTTTCGTAGCGTTACCCTACAATGAGCAGTTCTTC.

This clone has a handful of counts. Different DNA sequences within this sample yield the same CDR3. The gene calls are TRBV6-6 and TRBJ2-3; a weak D match, TRBD2 (6 bases). Trimming took off 6 bases at V and 1 base at J, with 17 bases between the two ends. This CDR3 has 16 amino acids. Germline V gene data show CDR1 as MNHNY and CDR2 as SVGAGI (reference sequence). The CDR3 reads CASRPTGTGGTDTQYF. Here the CDR3 DNA reads TGTGCCAGCAGGCCAACCGGGACTGGAGGCACAGATACGCAGTATTTT.

The sample holds one count of this clone. V and J are TRBV10-1 and TRBJ2-1; 10 bases agree with TRBD2. The V gene's germline CDR1 is WNHNN and CDR2 SYGVQD (reference sequence). The J segment lost 7 bases and the V segment lost 3 bases, leaving 12 bases of the junction unmatched. This CDR3 has 17 residues. CDR3 residues: CASSEGRLAGVSNEQFF. The CDR3 region has the DNA TGCGCCAGCAGTGAAGGTCGTCTAGCGGGAGTTTCTAATGAGCAGTTCTTC.

The CDR3 nucleotides are TGTGCCAGCAGCCCGCTAGCGCGGAGCTCCTACAATGAGCAGTTCTTC. Protein product: CASSPLARSSYNEQFF. This chain links TRBV14 with TRBJ2-1; possible D gene TRBD2, 6 bases. This CDR3 comprises 16 residues. Trimming pared 4 bases from V and 0 bases from J, leaving 13 bases between. Germline CDR1 reads SGHDN; CDR2 reads FVKESK.

The V and J genes are TRBV9 and TRBJ2-1; D is possibly TRBD1 (6 bases). The germline V gene has CDR1 SGDLS and CDR2 YYNGEE. V lost 0 bases and J 5 bases, leaving 12 bases between the germline ends. The CDR3 runs 15 residues. CDR3 bases: TGTGCCAGCAGCGTAGTTTGGGGGCCCAACAATGAGCAGTTCTTC. It is translated as CASSVVWGPNNEQFF.

V usage is TRBV19 and J usage is TRBJ1-1; a weak D match, TRBD1 (5 bases). CDR3 length equals 13 residues. The V gene's germline CDR1 is LNHDA and CDR2 SQIVND (reference sequence). V lost 7 bases, J lost 4 bases, and 13 bases lay in between. CDR3 residues: CASTPGGITEAFF. The CDR3 DNA reads as TGTGCCAGTACCCCGGGGGGGATCACTGAAGCTTTCTTT.

CDR3 DNA: TGCGCCAGCGCGGGAGAGAGGGATCGAGAAAAACTGTTTTTT. This encodes CASAGERDREKLFF. The chain uses TRBV5-1 and TRBJ1-4, with D unclear. V lost 7 bases to trimming and J lost 8 bases, with 18 bases between them. Germline values: CDR1 SGHRS, CDR2 YFSETQ. There are 14 residues in the CDR3.

The J gene is TRBJ2-7, the V gene TRBV9; 8 bases line up with TRBD2. CDR1 and CDR2 from the germline V gene are SGDLS and YYNGEE. With 0 bases clipped from V and 3 bases from J, the junction kept 11 bases outside the gene matches. The CDR3 runs 17 residues. The CDR3 sequence is CASSVVGAGTRNYEQYF. In nucleotides, the CDR3 is TGTGCCAGCAGCGTAGTGGGGGCCGGGACTAGAAACTACGAGCAGTACTTC.

This chain joins TRBV2 and TRBJ2-3; possible D gene TRBD1, 7 bases. V was pared by 7 bases and J by 2 bases, with 13 bases between. The V gene's germline CDR1 is SNHLY and CDR2 FYNNEI. This CDR3 is built from 14 residues. CDR3 bases: TGTGCCAGCATGCGGGACAGAAACACAGATACGCAGTATTTT. Its protein is CASMRDRNTDTQYF. Together with reference TRBV2 and TRBJ2-3, the CDR3 gives the full variable domain: EPEVTQTPSHQVTQMGQEVILRCVPISNHLYFYWYRQILGQKVEFLVSFYNNEISEKSEIFDDQFSVERPDGSNFTLKIRSTKLEDSAMYFCASMRDRNTDTQYFGPGTRLTVL.

The rearrangement links TRBV5-4 to TRBJ2-7; maybe TRBD1 (6 bases). This CDR3 comprises 15 residues. Germline CDR1 is SGHNT and CDR2 is YYREEE (reference sequence). V shed 3 bases and J shed 2 bases, with 15 bases lying between them. The CDR3 region is CASSSPGQATYEQYF. DNA for the CDR3: TGTGCCAGCAGCTCCCCGGGACAAGCAACCTACGAGCAGTACTTC.

The chain is built from TRBV27 and TRBJ2-7; tentatively, D is TRBD2 (5 bases). V shed 9 bases and J shed 7 bases, with 22 bases lying between them. The V gene's germline CDR1 is MNHEY and CDR2 SMNVEV (reference sequence). The CDR3 covers 14 residues. CDR3 loop: CARPGWGESGEQYF. CDR3 sequence (DNA): TGTGCCAGACCAGGTTGGGGAGAATCGGGGGAGCAGTACTTC.

The V and J genes are TRBV6-5 and TRBJ2-1; 7 bases map to TRBD2. The CDR3 has 13 residues. V lost 7 bases, J lost 4 bases, and 4 bases stayed unmatched. Germline values: CDR1 MNHEY, CDR2 SVGAGI. The CDR3 here is CASIEGGYNEQFF. CDR3 DNA: TGTGCCAGCATAGAGGGAGGGTACAATGAGCAGTTCTTC.

This chain joins TRBV29-1 and TRBJ2-7, with 13 bases lining up with TRBD2. Germline V CDR1 and CDR2: SQVTM, ANQGSEA. The CDR3 runs to 14 residues. V lost 6 bases to trimming and J lost 2 bases; unmatched junction nucleotides: 4. The CDR3 spells CSVPGTSGAYEQYF. The CDR3 bases are TGCAGCGTCCCCGGGACTAGCGGGGCCTACGAGCAGTACTTC.

To note about this clone: Additional DNA sequences in this sample encode the identical CDR3. The chain links TRBV7-2 to TRBJ1-1; TRBD1 matches 9 bases. CDR3 length equals 14 residues. Germline values: CDR1 SGHTA, CDR2 FQGNSA. V lost 5 bases and J lost 3; bases outside the gene matches: 4. The CDR3 here is CASSLGQGYTEAFF. The CDR3 DNA is TGTGCCAGCAGCCTGGGACAGGGTTACACTGAAGCTTTCTTT.

In the case of this clone: Additional DNA sequences in this sample encode the identical CDR3. The J gene is TRBJ2-7, the V gene TRBV18; 10 bases fit TRBD1. J lost 3 bases, V lost 2 bases, and 4 bases had no gene match. CDR3 size: 15 residues. Per the germline V gene, CDR1 is KGHSH and CDR2 is LQKENI. CDR3 DNA sequence: TGTGCCAGCTCACCAAGGACAGGGGGAGTCTACGAGCAGTACTTC. Protein: CASSPRTGGVYEQYF.

The rearrangement joins TRBV6-5 to TRBJ1-1; 10 bases match TRBD1. Germline loops: CDR1 MNHEY, CDR2 SVGAGI. Trimming at V came to 7 bases and at J to 6 bases, leaving 8 bases not matched to a gene. The CDR3 extends over 14 amino acids. The DNA of the CDR3 is TGTGCCAGCACACCGGGACAGGGGTTTGCTGAAGCTTTCTTT. The encoded protein is CASTPGQGFAEAFF.

The chain has TRBV7-8 and TRBJ2-7; 7 bases line up with TRBD1. Germline-derived CDR1 and CDR2 are SGHVS and FQNEAQ. The CDR3 contains 14 residues. V lost 3 bases, J lost 10 bases, and 12 bases stayed unmatched. The CDR3 DNA sequence: TGTGCCAGCAGCTTCGGCCCGACAGGGACCCTTCAGTACTTC. Translating it yields CASSFGPTGTLQYF.

This rearrangement joins TRBV5-1 to TRBJ2-5, with 7 bases that match TRBD1. The CDR3 has 14 residues. The germline V gene has CDR1 SGHRS and CDR2 YFSETQ. Trimming cost V 3 bases and J 4 bases; bases outside gene matches: 6. The CDR3 is CASSSTGVGETQYF. CDR3 DNA sequence: TGCGCCAGCAGCTCAACAGGGGTAGGAGAGACCCAGTACTTC. The entire variable domain, with the rest obtained from reference TRBV5-1 and TRBJ2-5, is as follows: KAGVTQTPRYLIKTRGQQVTLSCSPISGHRSVSWYQQTPGQGLQFLFEYFSETQRNKGNFPGRFSGRQFSNSRSEMNVSTLELGDSALYLCASSSTGVGETQYFGPGTRLLVL.